The 10 T cell receptor beta chains reported below all come from one sample, sequenced in a study of shared clonotypes between healthy human individuals. Assay used: immunoSEQ multiplex PCR; TCRdb lists only in-frame clones, some missing. The sample lists some 630,000 clones, 60% to 80% occurring once. Sequencing input: memory CD4+ T cells sorted from blood. The sample's subset: CD45RA-negative fraction. The receptor set was obtained from a woman in her thirties in good health.

This rearrangement joins TRBV5-1 to TRBJ2-5, with D hard to call. The length of the CDR3 is 14 residues. Trimming left V 3 bases short and J 5 bases short, with 14 bases between. Germline CDR1 reads SGHRS; CDR2 reads YFSETQ. This CDR3 is CASSYDAGLETQYF. The DNA for the CDR3 is TGCGCCAGCAGCTACGACGCCGGGTTGGAGACCCAGTACTTC.

This clone has just one count. J is TRBJ1-4 and V is TRBV5-1; 7 bases align to TRBD1. CDR3 length: 13 amino acids. J was trimmed by 8 bases and V by 9 bases; bases with no gene match: 10. The germline V gene encodes CDR1 SGHRS and CDR2 YFSETQ. The CDR3 protein is CATKGAENEKLFF. In DNA, the CDR3 is TGCGCCACCAAGGGGGCAGAAAACGAAAAACTGTTTTTT.

Regarding this clone: The sample has other DNA sequences that encode this CDR3 too. V usage is TRBV5-1 and J usage is TRBJ2-3; weak D call: TRBD2 (5 bases). The V gene lost 0 bases and the J gene lost 1 base, with 6 bases spanning the gap. The length of the CDR3 is 14 residues. Germline V CDR1 and CDR2: SGHRS, YFSETQ. The DNA of the CDR3 is TGCGCCAGCAGCTTGGGGCGGGGCACAGATACGCAGTATTTT. This gives the protein CASSLGRGTDTQYF.

The chain recombines TRBV9 with TRBJ2-1, with D hard to call. Trimming removed 3 bases at V and 7 bases at J, with 2 bases between. This CDR3 is built from 10 residues. Germline lookup yields CDR1 SGDLS and CDR2 YYNGEE. CDR3 in amino acids: CASSGNEQFF. The CDR3 DNA follows: TGTGCCAGCAGCGGTAATGAGCAGTTCTTC.

The chain joins TRBV5-1 to TRBJ2-1; 8 bases map to TRBD2. The CDR3 runs to 18 residues. Per germline, CDR1 SGHRS and CDR2 YFSETQ. V lost 1 base to trimming and J lost 7 bases; unmatched junction nucleotides: 16. Here the CDR3 reads CASSLYRQWGGRRNEQFF. CDR3 coding DNA: TGCGCCAGCAGCTTGTACCGCCAATGGGGCGGGAGGAGGAATGAGCAGTTCTTC.

The rearrangement links TRBV5-1 to TRBJ2-3; 8 bases are shared with TRBD2. This CDR3 comprises 15 residues. V lost 5 bases and J lost 4; bases outside the gene matches: 9. Germline CDR1 and CDR2: SGHRS and YFSETQ. The CDR3, as DNA: TGCGCCAGCAGGGAAGCGGGAGCGCCCGCAGATACGCAGTATTTT. Translating gives CASREAGAPADTQYF.

With respect to this clone: An end of the junction differs from the germline gene, which may be a read error. The rearrangement uses TRBV29-1 and TRBJ1-3; TRBD1 matches at 8 bases. The CDR3 is 16 residues long. Germline V lookup: CDR1 SQVTM, CDR2 ANQGSEA. The CDR3 is CSVEEDRGKAGNTIYF. The CDR3 DNA sequence: TGCAGCGTGGAAGAAGACAGGGGAAAGGCTGGAAACACCATATATTTT.

This sequence joins TRBV5-1 and TRBJ1-2, with TRBD1 identical over 8 bases. The CDR3 runs 17 residues. The germline gives CDR1 SGHRS, CDR2 YFSETQ. The V segment lost 2 bases and the J segment 1 base; nucleotides outside the gene matches: 10. The CDR3 is CASSFSGQGGGNYGYTF. The CDR3 region has the DNA TGCGCCAGCAGCTTTTCAGGACAGGGAGGGGGTAACTATGGCTACACCTTC. The whole variable domain, remainder taken from reference TRBV5-1 and TRBJ1-2, is KAGVTQTPRYLIKTRGQQVTLSCSPISGHRSVSWYQQTPGQGLQFLFEYFSETQRNKGNFPGRFSGRQFSNSRSEMNVSTLELGDSALYLCASSFSGQGGGNYGYTFGSGTRLTVV.

Turning to this clone: A single base separates this from a much larger clone, so it may be a read error. This same CDR3 is encoded by further DNA sequences in the sample. The chain combines TRBV5-1 with TRBJ2-3; D is ambiguous. Germline V gene sequence: CDR1 SGHRS, CDR2 YFSETQ. V lost 2 bases and J lost 0, with 1 base in between. This CDR3 is built from 12 residues. The CDR3 here is CASSFSTDTQYF. The DNA of the CDR3 is TGCGCCAGCAGCTTTAGCACAGATACGCAGTATTTT.

The V call is TRBV11-1, the J call TRBJ2-7; 7 bases are shared with TRBD2. Germline loops: CDR1 SGHAT, CDR2 FQDESV (reference sequence). V lost 1 base, J lost 0 bases, and 3 bases stayed unmatched. The CDR3 is 15 residues long. CDR3 bases: TGTGCCAGCAGCTTAGGGGAGGGCCGCTCCTACGAGCAGTACTTC. This codes for CASSLGEGRSYEQYF.